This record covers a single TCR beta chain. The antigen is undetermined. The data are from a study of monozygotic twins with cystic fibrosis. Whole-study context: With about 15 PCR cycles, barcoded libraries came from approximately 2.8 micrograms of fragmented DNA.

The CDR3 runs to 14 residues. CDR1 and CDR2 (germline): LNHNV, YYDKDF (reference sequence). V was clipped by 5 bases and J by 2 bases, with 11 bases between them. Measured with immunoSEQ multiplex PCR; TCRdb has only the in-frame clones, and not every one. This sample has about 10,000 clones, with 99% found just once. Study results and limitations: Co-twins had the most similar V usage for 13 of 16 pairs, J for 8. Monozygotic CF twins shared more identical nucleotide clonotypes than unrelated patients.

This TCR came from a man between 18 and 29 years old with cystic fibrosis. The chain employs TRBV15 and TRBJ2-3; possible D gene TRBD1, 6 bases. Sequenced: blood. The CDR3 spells CATSGGSDTDTQYF. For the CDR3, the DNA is TGTGCCACCAGCGGGGGCTCGGACACAGATACGCAGTATTTT.